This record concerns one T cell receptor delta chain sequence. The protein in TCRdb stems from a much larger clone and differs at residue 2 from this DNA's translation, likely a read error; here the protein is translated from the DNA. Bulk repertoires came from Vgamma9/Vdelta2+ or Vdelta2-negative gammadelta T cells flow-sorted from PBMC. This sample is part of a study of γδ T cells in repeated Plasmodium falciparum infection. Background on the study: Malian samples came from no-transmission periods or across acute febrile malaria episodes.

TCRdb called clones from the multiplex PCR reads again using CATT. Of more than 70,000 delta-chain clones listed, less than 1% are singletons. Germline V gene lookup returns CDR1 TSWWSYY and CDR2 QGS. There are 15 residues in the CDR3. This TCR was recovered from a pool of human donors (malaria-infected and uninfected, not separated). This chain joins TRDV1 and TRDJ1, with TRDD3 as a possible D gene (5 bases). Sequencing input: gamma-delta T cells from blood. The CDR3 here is CSLGEAGVSTDKLIF. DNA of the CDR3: TGTTCTCTTGGGGAAGCGGGGGTTAGCACCGATAAACTCATCTTT.